This T cell receptor (beta chain) is drawn from a study of vaccination and CD4 T cells after COVID-19. Study-wide background: In the convalescent group, nasal swab PCR was SARS-CoV-2 positive; nine cases were mild and one severe.

Treatment indicated: approximately 9-day PBMC culture with coronavirus spike peptide pools or control peptides (ViraFEST assay). The assay that was used to sequence DNA from cultured CD4+ T cells was the Oncomine TCR Beta short-read assay. TCRdb re-derived calls from the PCR reads in MiXCR, one entry per CDR3 protein. The sample yields around 10,000 distinct CDR3 sequences, more than 55% seen once. CDR1 is MNHEY, CDR2 SMNVEV, per germline (reference sequence). V lost 6 bases and J 0 bases, leaving 15 bases between the germline ends. This CDR3 comprises 16 residues. Worth noting for this clonotype: Antigen unknown.

The clonotype originates from a human donor who had recovered from COVID-19. The rearrangement links TRBV27 to TRBJ1-3; a possible D gene is TRBD1 (6 bases). Sequenced: CD4+ T cells from blood, cultured in vitro. The CDR3 protein is CASSRSGTNSGNTIYF. CDR3 nucleotide sequence: TGTGCCAGCAGCCGTTCGGGGACAAACTCTGGAAACACCATATATTTT.